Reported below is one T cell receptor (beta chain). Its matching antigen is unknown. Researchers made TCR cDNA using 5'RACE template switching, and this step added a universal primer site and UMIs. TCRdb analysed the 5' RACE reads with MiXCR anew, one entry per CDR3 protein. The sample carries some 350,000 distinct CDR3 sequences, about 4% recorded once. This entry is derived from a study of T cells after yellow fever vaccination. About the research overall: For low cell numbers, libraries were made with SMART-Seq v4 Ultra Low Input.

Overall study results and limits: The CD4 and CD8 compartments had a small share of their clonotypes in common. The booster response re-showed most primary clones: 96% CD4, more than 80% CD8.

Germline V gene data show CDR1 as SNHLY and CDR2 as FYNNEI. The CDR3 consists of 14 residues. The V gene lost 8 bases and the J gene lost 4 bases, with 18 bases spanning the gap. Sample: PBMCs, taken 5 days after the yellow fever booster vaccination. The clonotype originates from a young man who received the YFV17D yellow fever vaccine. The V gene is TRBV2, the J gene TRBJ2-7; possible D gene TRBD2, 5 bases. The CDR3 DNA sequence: TGTGCCAGCTTTGAGAATAAACGGGGATACGAGCAGTACGTC. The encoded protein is CASFENKRGYEQYV.